The clone carrying this T cell receptor beta chain was seen at least ten times. From the PCR reads, TCRdb called clonotypes with MiXCR, one entry per CDR3 protein. This table holds under 650,000 distinct CDR3 sequences, 15% to 20% found once. This sample was included in a study of molecular identifiers for immune sequencing clone quantification. The trim removed 0 bases at V and 10 bases at J, leaving 12 bases unmatched. The germline CDR1 and CDR2 sequences are MNHEY and SVGAGI. This CDR3 comprises 16 residues. Using a CD8+CD4-CCR7+CD45RA+ phenotype, naive CD8 T cells were sorted. This chain connects TRBV6-5 to TRBJ2-1; the match to TRBD2 covers 7 bases. Sequencing was carried out using naive CD8+ T cells from blood, with Jurkat cell RNA spiked in. As to subset: FACS-sorted CD8+CD4-CCR7+CD45RA+ naive T cells. The receptor comes from a human donor in good health. Some libraries in this study had Jurkat cell RNA spiked in. The CDR3 coding sequence is TGTGCCAGCAGTTACTCCCCAGGAGGGAGGGCCGGGGAGCAGTTCTTC. It encodes CASSYSPGGRAGEQFF.